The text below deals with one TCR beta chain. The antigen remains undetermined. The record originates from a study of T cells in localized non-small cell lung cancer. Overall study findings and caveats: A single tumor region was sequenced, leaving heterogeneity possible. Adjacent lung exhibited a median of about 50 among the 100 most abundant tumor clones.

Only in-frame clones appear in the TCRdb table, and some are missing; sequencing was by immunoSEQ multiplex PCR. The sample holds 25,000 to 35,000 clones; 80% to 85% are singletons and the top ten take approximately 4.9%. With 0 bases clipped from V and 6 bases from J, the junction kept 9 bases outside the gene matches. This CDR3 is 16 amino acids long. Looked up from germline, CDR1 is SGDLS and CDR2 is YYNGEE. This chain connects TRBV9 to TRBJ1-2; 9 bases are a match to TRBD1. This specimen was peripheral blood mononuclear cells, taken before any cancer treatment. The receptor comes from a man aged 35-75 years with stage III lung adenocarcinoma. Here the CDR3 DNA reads TGTGCCAGCAGCGTAGCAGGACAGGGGCCGCCCCATGGCTACACCTTC. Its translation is CASSVAGQGPPHGYTF.